Given below is one T cell receptor beta chain in context. The data were obtained in a study of blood T cell repertoires in COVID-19. CDR3 size: 15 residues. Germline V gene sequence: CDR1 SGHDN, CDR2 FVKESK. V lost 4 bases to trimming and J lost 2 bases; unmatched junction nucleotides: 6. Libraries were prepared by immunoSEQ multiplex PCR; TCRdb keeps only in-frame clonotypes and omits some of them. The data show about 250,000 clones, around 88% seen once. This TCR derives from a woman older than 75 with COVID-19, enrolled during active disease. Material: peripheral blood. V usage is TRBV14 and J usage is TRBJ2-3, with 7 bases that match TRBD2. The CDR3 here is CASSRPGLPTDTQYF. The CDR3 DNA follows: TGTGCCAGCAGCCGTCCGGGACTACCCACAGATACGCAGTATTTT.